This T cell receptor (beta chain) was identified during a study of PD-L1 blockade in urothelial cancer. Study information: Patients went on atezolizumab in about 2014, receiving 1,200 mg intravenously every 3 weeks. At 3 weeks (second dose) and 6 weeks after starting treatment, blood was analyzed. T cells were recovered from blood samples at a median of roughly 150,000.

Here immunoSEQ multiplex PCR was the method, and the copy in TCRdb shows in-frame clones only, minus some. The sample has about 71,000 clones, about 89% seen once. Germline values: CDR1 SNHLY, CDR2 FYNNEI. Trimming took 2 bases from V and 14 from J, leaving 16 bases between them. The length of the CDR3 is 13 residues. This clone was picked up one time. What it binds is not known. Study-level results: Pretreatment blood TCR clonality under the median forecast improved survival.

The J gene is TRBJ1-3, the V gene TRBV2; D may be TRBD1 (6 bases). The starting material was PBMCs, obtained around atezolizumab (anti-PD-L1) treatment. This clonotype originated in a man in his sixties with urothelial cancer. The CDR3 protein is CASSERQGLEVYF. The CDR3 DNA reads TGTGCCAGCAGTGAACGGCAGGGGTTAGAGGTATATTTT.